The source of this T cell receptor beta chain is a study of coeliac disease. The V gene lost 1 base and the J gene lost 2 bases, with 9 bases spanning the gap. Germline V gives CDR1 SNHLY, CDR2 FYNNEI. This CDR3 spans 15 amino acids. In regard to this clone: The antigen remains undetermined.

The repertoire was sequenced with immunoSEQ multiplex PCR; TCRdb's copy has only in-frame clones and lacks some. Of about 6,500 clones in the sample, around two thirds were seen once. Study observations and caveats: Lower clonality than controls marked TRB and TRG repertoires from active celiac intraepithelial and lamina propria samples. Most TRB amino acid sequences occurred in only one sample. Lamina propria and intraepithelial cell fractions may contain each other's cells.

The source material was lymphocytes from the gut lamina propria. The TCR was taken from a man aged 55-75 years with celiac disease on a gluten-free diet. The rearrangement links TRBV2 to TRBJ1-3; D is possibly TRBD1 (6 bases). CDR3 protein: CASSEDRDPGNTIYF. CDR3 in DNA: TGTGCCAGCAGTGAAGACAGGGACCCTGGAAACACCATATATTTT.